This T cell receptor (beta chain) was observed in a study of T cells in Graves' hyperthyroidism and ophthalmopathy. RNA transcripts provided the source from which TCR beta CDR3 regions were amplified. The HTBI set primed first-round TCR CDR3 RT-PCR. One entry per CDR3 protein, called by TCRdb with MiXCR from the multiplex PCR reads. The sample contains approximately 630,000 distinct CDR3 sequences, around 15% of which appear only once. Each patient was aged 18 to 65 and had newly diagnosed hyperthyroidism of under 2 months' duration. Study-wide points: The model predicted ophthalmopathy a median around seven months before onset. Most expanded thyroid clonotypes above 0.001 also appeared in blood.

This clonotype was counted many times. Its antigen is not known. The sequencing sample was made of blood. The receptor was derived from a woman in her twenties or thirties with Graves' hyperthyroidism.

As DNA, the CDR3 is TGTGCCAGCAGCTTAAAAGTGTTAGCGGGATATGAGCAGTTCTTC. Its translation is CASSLKVLAGYEQFF. The chain uses TRBV7-8 and TRBJ2-1; 8 nucleotides line up with TRBD2. Germline lookup yields CDR1 SGHVS and CDR2 FQNEAQ. V was clipped by 2 bases and J by 8 bases; unmatched bases: 8. The CDR3 length is 15 residues.